This T cell receptor beta chain derives from a study of blood T cells in healthy people across ages. Overall study results and limits: Comparison with aged donors showed that long-lived donors had more naive CD4+ cells and higher diversity.

The germline gives CDR1 LGHDT, CDR2 YNNKEL (reference sequence). The CDR3 extends over 13 amino acids. Trimming cost V 1 base and J 10 bases, with 8 bases left between them. Points on this clonotype: Antigen specificity is unknown.

The authors ran a second PCR of about 7 to 11 cycles using a sample-barcoded 5' primer and a J-beta primer mix. Each CDR3 protein is one row after TCRdb ran MiXCR on the 5' RACE reads. The profile shows around 1.7 million distinct CDR3 sequences, 28% of them singletons. Sequenced material: blood. The chain couples TRBV3-1 to TRBJ1-6; D gene ambiguous. This sequence originates from a woman aged 30 to 39 in good health. CDR3 coding DNA: TGTGCCAGCAGCCAAGGGAGGGAGTCACCCCTCCACTTT. It specifies CASSQGRESPLHF.